The text below deals with one T cell receptor beta chain. The table came from immunoSEQ multiplex PCR; TCRdb's copy has only in-frame clones and leaves some out. This repertoire shows around 130,000 clones, 90% to 95% found once; its top ten account for under 2%. This entry comes from a study of control samples from healthy donors and cancer patients. CDR1 and CDR2 (germline): LGHNA, YNFKEQ. The CDR3 runs 18 residues. The V gene end was trimmed by 0 bases and the J gene end by 3 bases; junction bases not matched to a gene: 13. The source is a man between 50 and 59 years old with head and neck cancer. The V call is TRBV4-2, the J call TRBJ1-2, with 7 positions matching TRBD1. Input material: PBMCs. The CDR3 here is CASSQDTRGDGSDYGYTF. CDR3 bases: TGTGCCAGCAGCCAAGATACCAGGGGGGACGGTTCGGACTATGGCTACACCTTC.